Each of the 11 T cell receptor beta chains below was sequenced from the same sample in a study of T cells in women clearing cervical HPV infection. TCRdb's table, derived via immunoSEQ multiplex PCR, lists solely in-frame clones and lacks some. The sample has over 45,000 clones. Material for sequencing was blood buffy coat. The receptors were gathered from a woman between 18 and 70 years old with a cervical HPV16 infection that either progressed to CIN3+ or cleared (not recorded which).

Concerning this clone: Compared with germline, one end of the junction differs, possibly owing to a read error. The missing CDR3 end, 3 residues past where the read stops, is filled in from the germline J gene. The chain couples TRBV6-4 to TRBJ1-6; D is ambiguous. This CDR3 spans 13 amino acids. Germline values: CDR1 MRHNA, CDR2 SNTAGT. Partial CDR3 DNA: TGTGCCAGCAGTGACTCCTTTAATTCACCC. Translation: CASSDSFNSP. In full, the CDR3 reads CASSDSFNSPLHF.

As to this clone: The read is 3 residues too short to cover the CDR3 end, so that end is filled in from the germline J gene. The sample carries other DNA sequences with the same CDR3. The chain links TRBV7-3 to TRBJ1-1; the D is unclear. The germline CDR1 and CDR2 sequences are SGHTA and FQGTGA. The V and J ends lost 1 base and 1 base respectively, with 4 bases between them. The CDR3 loop spans 13 amino acids. Partial CDR3 DNA: TGTGCCAGCAGCTTAAACGGGAACACTGAA. It translates to CASSLNGNTE. The whole CDR3 protein is CASSLNGNTEAFF.

In regard to this clone: The read terminates 3 residues before the CDR3 end, so the remaining end is supplied by the germline J gene. The J gene is TRBJ2-5, the V gene TRBV20-1; TRBD1 is a possible D gene (5 bases). Germline CDR1 reads DFQATT; CDR2 reads SNEGSKA (reference sequence). The ends were cut back, 4 bases at V and 5 bases at J, with 8 bases in the middle. The CDR3 spans 11 residues. CDR3 protein: CSAIRVETQYF. The sequenced part of the CDR3 DNA is TGCAGTGCTATCAGGGTGGAGACC.

Note on this clone: Read coverage stops 3 residues before the CDR3 terminus; the germline J gene supplies the remainder. This chain joins TRBV19 and TRBJ2-7; 7 bases map to TRBD2. V was clipped by 6 bases and J by 2 bases; unmatched bases: 4. Germline V lookup: CDR1 LNHDA, CDR2 SQIVND (reference sequence). The CDR3 contains 13 residues. The sequenced part of the CDR3 DNA is TGTGCCAGTAGAGGCGGGACTACCTACGAG. Protein: CASRGGTTYE. The entire CDR3 is CASRGGTTYEQYF.

On this clone itself: The sequence runs out 3 residues before the end of the CDR3; the remainder is reconstructed from the germline J gene. This rearrangement joins TRBV2 to TRBJ2-3; 11 positions match TRBD2. Germline V gene lookup returns CDR1 SNHLY and CDR2 FYNNEI. The CDR3 loop spans 15 amino acids. CDR3 amino acids: CASVLAGAGGETQYF. The part of the CDR3 DNA that was read is TGTGCCAGCGTACTAGCGGGGGCGGGGGGAGAGACG.

Concerning this clone itself: The sequence runs out 3 residues before the end of the CDR3; the remainder is reconstructed from the germline J gene. This chain connects TRBV18 to TRBJ2-3, with 12 bases aligning to TRBD2. The CDR3 has 20 amino acids. The germline V gene has CDR1 KGHSH and CDR2 LQKENI. The CDR3 spells CASSPPRLAGDTRHQETQYF. Partial CDR3 DNA: TGTGCCAGCTCACCACCAAGACTAGCGGGGGACACAAGACACCAAGAGACG.

About this clone: The read ends 3 residues shy of where the CDR3 ends; the end is completed using the germline J gene. The V gene is TRBV20-1, the J gene TRBJ2-3; TRBD1 agrees at 8 bases. After removal of 1 base from V and 5 bases from J, the junction contained 5 bases not matched to a gene. The CDR3 spans 14 residues. In germline, CDR1 is DFQATT, CDR2 SNEGSKA (reference sequence). CDR3 DNA, as far as it was read: TGCAGTGCTAGAGCCGGGACAGGTGGAGATACG. Translated, it gives CSARAGTGGDT. The full-length CDR3 reads as CSARAGTGGDTQYF.

Details on this clone: The read ends 3 residues before the CDR3 terminus; that terminus is restored from the germline J gene. The genes are TRBV7-3 and TRBJ2-7, with D perhaps matching TRBD2 (6 bases). This CDR3 contains 15 residues. The V gene lost 4 bases and the J gene lost 3 bases, with 16 bases spanning the gap. CDR1 is SGHTA, CDR2 FQGTGA, per germline. The CDR3 reads CASSSQSGFGYEQYF. The sequenced part of the CDR3 DNA is TGTGCCAGCAGCTCCCAAAGCGGGTTCGGCTACGAG.

In the case of this clone: Read data end 3 residues before the CDR3 end; the end is taken from the germline J gene. The chain joins TRBV5-1 to TRBJ2-7, with D possibly TRBD1 on 5 matching bases. Trimming took 4 bases from V and 0 from J, leaving 17 bases between them. The CDR3 consists of 16 residues. Germline V gene lookup returns CDR1 SGHRS and CDR2 YFSETQ. The sequenced part of the CDR3 DNA is TGCGCCAGCAGCCCAAAGGTCTCCAGGGCCTCCTACGAG. Its translation: CASSPKVSRASYE. The CDR3 reads in full as CASSPKVSRASYEQYF.

With regard to this clone: The CDR3 end falls 3 residues outside the read, so it is completed with the germline J gene. The chain links TRBV6-4 to TRBJ2-3; 11 bases map to TRBD2. The CDR3 contains 16 residues. Germline assignment: CDR1 MRHNA and CDR2 SNTAGT. V was clipped by 0 bases and J by 2 bases; unmatched bases: 1. The covered CDR3 bases are TGTGCCAGCAGTGACTCTAGCGGGGGGGCCACAGATACG. Amino acids: CASSDSSGGATDT. The entire CDR3 reads CASSDSSGGATDTQYF.

Of note for this clone: The read ends 3 residues before the CDR3 terminus; that terminus is restored from the germline J gene. The chain joins TRBV20-1 to TRBJ2-7; 7 nucleotides align to TRBD2. From germline, CDR1 is DFQATT and CDR2 SNEGSKA (reference sequence). This CDR3 is built from 13 residues. V shed 3 bases and J 2 bases; nucleotides not matched to a gene: 4. This CDR3 is CSARGGDPYEQYF. The part of the CDR3 DNA that was read is TGCAGTGCTAGGGGGGGGGATCCCTACGAG.